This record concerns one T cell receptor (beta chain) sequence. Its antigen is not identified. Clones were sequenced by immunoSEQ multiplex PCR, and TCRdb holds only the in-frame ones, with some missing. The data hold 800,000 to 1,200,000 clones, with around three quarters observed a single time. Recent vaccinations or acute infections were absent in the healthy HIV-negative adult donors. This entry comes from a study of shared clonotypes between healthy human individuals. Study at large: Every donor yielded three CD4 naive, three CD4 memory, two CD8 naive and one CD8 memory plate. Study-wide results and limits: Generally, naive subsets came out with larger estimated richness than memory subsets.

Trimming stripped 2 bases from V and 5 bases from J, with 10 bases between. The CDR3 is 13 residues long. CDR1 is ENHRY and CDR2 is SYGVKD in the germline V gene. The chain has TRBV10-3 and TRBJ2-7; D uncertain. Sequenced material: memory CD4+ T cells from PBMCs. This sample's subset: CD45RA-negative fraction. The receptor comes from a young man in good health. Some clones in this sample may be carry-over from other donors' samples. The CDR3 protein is CAISEQVRDEQYF. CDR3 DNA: TGTGCCATCAGTGAGCAGGTCCGGGACGAGCAGTACTTC.